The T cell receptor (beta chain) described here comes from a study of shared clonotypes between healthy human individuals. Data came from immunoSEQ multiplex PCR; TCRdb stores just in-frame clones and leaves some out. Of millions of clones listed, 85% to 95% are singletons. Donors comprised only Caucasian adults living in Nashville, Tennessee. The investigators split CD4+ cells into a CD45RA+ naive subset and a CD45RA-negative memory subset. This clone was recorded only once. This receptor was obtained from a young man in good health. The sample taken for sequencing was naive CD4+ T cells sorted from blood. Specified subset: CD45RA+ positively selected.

The CDR3 region is CASSGGQGVYEQYF. CDR3 sequence (DNA): TGTGCCAGCAGCGGGGGACAGGGGGTGTACGAGCAGTACTTC. The V call is TRBV6-1, the J call TRBJ2-7; 11 bases line up with TRBD1. With 6 bases clipped from V and 4 bases from J, the junction kept 5 bases outside the gene matches. This CDR3 is 14 amino acids long. The V gene's germline CDR1 is MNHNS and CDR2 SASEGT.